This T cell receptor beta chain was sequenced in a study of response to subunit inactivated influenza vaccine. Per germline, CDR1 SGHTA and CDR2 FQGNSA. The germline V and J ends were trimmed by 0 bases and 1 base, with 12 bases remaining between them. The CDR3 runs to 16 residues. TCRdb recomputed calls from the RT-PCR reads with MiXCR, one row per CDR3 protein. The repertoire consists of around 200,000 distinct CDR3 sequences, with about 9% occurring once and the leading ten covering around 9.9%. This chain uses TRBV7-2 with TRBJ2-5, with D perhaps TRBD2 (6 bases). The specimen comprised non-naive T cells sorted from PBMCs, sampled on the day of vaccination. The source is a man aged 45-65 years who received an inactivated influenza vaccine. The CDR3 DNA reads as TGTGCCAGCAGCTTAGCTCCAGCGGGTATCCAAGAGACCCAGTACTTC. It yields the protein CASSLAPAGIQETQYF.